The rows below give T cell receptor beta chains drawn from one sample of a study of cytomegalovirus exposure and HLA in healthy donors. Profiled with immunoSEQ multiplex PCR; TCRdb holds only in-frame clones, not every one. The table shows about 140,000 clones, with roughly 78% occurring only once. The sample taken for sequencing was PBMCs. These receptors came from a man aged 40-55 years in good health and CMV-seropositive. The CDR3 runs from the conserved cysteine through the conserved F or W. Each record gives: CDR3 protein, J gene, V gene.

cdr3_aa: CATRRQANTEAFF; j_call: TRBJ1-1; v_call: TRBV6-1
cdr3_aa: CASTGGYGYTF; j_call: TRBJ1-2; v_call: TRBV27
cdr3_aa: CAISVSVNTEAFF; j_call: TRBJ1-1; v_call: TRBV10-3
cdr3_aa: CSSSLAQNTEAFF; j_call: TRBJ1-1; v_call: TRBV7-9
cdr3_aa: CASSLDPGGNTEAFF; j_call: TRBJ1-1; v_call: TRBV5-1
cdr3_aa: CASSSAPGGLMRDSPLHF; j_call: TRBJ1-6; v_call: TRBV28
cdr3_aa: CASSPGSSMHEQYF; j_call: TRBJ2-7; v_call: TRBV11-3
cdr3_aa: CASSPGLADNEQFF; j_call: TRBJ2-1; v_call: TRBV5-1
cdr3_aa: CASSQAGASGRNEQFF; j_call: TRBJ2-1; v_call: TRBV4-2
cdr3_aa: CASSTEGSGSSREQYF; j_call: TRBJ2-7; v_call: TRBV5-1
cdr3_aa: CSSSFSGTEAFF; j_call: TRBJ1-1; v_call: TRBV7-9
cdr3_aa: CASSQDRTVAGEGDEQFF; j_call: TRBJ2-1; v_call: TRBV4-1
cdr3_aa: CASSPQSGGLSGNTIYF; j_call: TRBJ1-3; v_call: TRBV18
cdr3_aa: CASSVSSGRGADTQYF; j_call: TRBJ2-3; v_call: TRBV2
cdr3_aa: CASSFSGRLAGELFF; j_call: TRBJ2-2; v_call: TRBV27
cdr3_aa: CASSPFDRGDTQYF; j_call: TRBJ2-3; v_call: TRBV5-1
cdr3_aa: CASSQGTRSYEQYF; j_call: TRBJ2-7; v_call: TRBV5-1
cdr3_aa: CASRPRGGYEQYF; j_call: TRBJ2-7; v_call: TRBV7-9
cdr3_aa: CSAGHPGHPQHF; j_call: TRBJ1-5; v_call: TRBV29-1
cdr3_aa: CASNEKGLVLEQYF; j_call: TRBJ2-7; v_call: TRBV6-5
cdr3_aa: CASSSPGTGANEQFF; j_call: TRBJ2-1; v_call: TRBV11-3
cdr3_aa: CASSYTGTGSFGNTIYF; j_call: TRBJ1-3; v_call: TRBV5-4
cdr3_aa: CAWSVSEIEKLFF; j_call: TRBJ1-4; v_call: TRBV30
cdr3_aa: CASSFPGTATYEQYF; j_call: TRBJ2-7; v_call: TRBV19
cdr3_aa: CASSSRTGNAEAFF; j_call: TRBJ1-1; v_call: TRBV7-9
cdr3_aa: CASSISQGQTYEQYF; j_call: TRBJ2-7; v_call: TRBV19
cdr3_aa: CASSPRGETQYF; j_call: TRBJ2-5; v_call: TRBV7-7
cdr3_aa: CASSVAQGHTQYF; j_call: TRBJ2-3; v_call: TRBV9
cdr3_aa: CASRIAGSSYNEQFF; j_call: TRBJ2-1; v_call: TRBV7-9
cdr3_aa: CASQLRDEQYF; j_call: TRBJ2-7; v_call: TRBV2
cdr3_aa: CASSLEWQGYSGNTIYF; j_call: TRBJ1-3; v_call: TRBV5-5
cdr3_aa: CASMGPPVQAYGAFF; j_call: TRBJ1-1; v_call: TRBV19
cdr3_aa: CAISGQRDTDTQYF; j_call: TRBJ2-3; v_call: TRBV10-3
cdr3_aa: CASRGTSGGSSYEQYF; j_call: TRBJ2-7; v_call: TRBV19
cdr3_aa: CASSRQIGQGSWAGELFF; j_call: TRBJ2-2; v_call: TRBV7-9
cdr3_aa: CASSFRDRRIYGYTF; j_call: TRBJ1-2; v_call: TRBV5-8
cdr3_aa: CASGLDRVGGEQYF; j_call: TRBJ2-7; v_call: TRBV12-5
cdr3_aa: CASSLRDIRGRDYGYTF; j_call: TRBJ1-2; v_call: TRBV5-1
cdr3_aa: CASSAMLTGSGQPQHF; j_call: TRBJ1-5; v_call: TRBV6-1
cdr3_aa: CASRPGTSGSYEQFF; j_call: TRBJ2-1; v_call: TRBV7-8
cdr3_aa: CASSSVGGARTEAFF; j_call: TRBJ1-1; v_call: TRBV5-1
cdr3_aa: CASSYSRVGEAFF; j_call: TRBJ1-1; v_call: TRBV6-5
cdr3_aa: CASSPNRPGRGTEAFF; j_call: TRBJ1-1; v_call: TRBV5-1
cdr3_aa: CASSLGTGRRAFF; j_call: TRBJ1-1; v_call: TRBV28
cdr3_aa: CASRVRVSSGYTF; j_call: TRBJ1-2; v_call: TRBV2
cdr3_aa: CASSLARDSFNEKLFF; j_call: TRBJ1-4; v_call: TRBV7-8
cdr3_aa: CASSRRGQSSGANVLTF; j_call: TRBJ2-6; v_call: TRBV11-3
cdr3_aa: CASSLTSVSYNEQFF; j_call: TRBJ2-1; v_call: TRBV5-1
cdr3_aa: CASLRFDRSSYEQYF; j_call: TRBJ2-7; v_call: TRBV5-6
cdr3_aa: CASSRGNYEQYF; j_call: TRBJ2-7; v_call: TRBV11-3
cdr3_aa: CASNPGQGNEKLFF; j_call: TRBJ1-4; v_call: TRBV6-1
cdr3_aa: CASSALAKNIQYF; j_call: TRBJ2-4; v_call: TRBV2
cdr3_aa: CASERGSGNTIYF; j_call: TRBJ1-3; v_call: TRBV28
cdr3_aa: CASSTRTRLNQPQHF; j_call: TRBJ1-5; v_call: TRBV11-2